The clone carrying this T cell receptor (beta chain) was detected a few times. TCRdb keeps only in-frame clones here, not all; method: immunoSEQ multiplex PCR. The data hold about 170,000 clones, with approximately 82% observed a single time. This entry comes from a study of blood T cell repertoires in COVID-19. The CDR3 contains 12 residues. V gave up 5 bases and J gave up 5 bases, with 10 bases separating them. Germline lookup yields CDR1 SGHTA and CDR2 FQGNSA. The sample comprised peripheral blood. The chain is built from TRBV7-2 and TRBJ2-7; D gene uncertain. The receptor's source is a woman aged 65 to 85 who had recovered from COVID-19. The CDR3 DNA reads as TGTGCCAGCAGCCCTGGCGCGGACGAGCAGTACTTC. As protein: CASSPGADEQYF.